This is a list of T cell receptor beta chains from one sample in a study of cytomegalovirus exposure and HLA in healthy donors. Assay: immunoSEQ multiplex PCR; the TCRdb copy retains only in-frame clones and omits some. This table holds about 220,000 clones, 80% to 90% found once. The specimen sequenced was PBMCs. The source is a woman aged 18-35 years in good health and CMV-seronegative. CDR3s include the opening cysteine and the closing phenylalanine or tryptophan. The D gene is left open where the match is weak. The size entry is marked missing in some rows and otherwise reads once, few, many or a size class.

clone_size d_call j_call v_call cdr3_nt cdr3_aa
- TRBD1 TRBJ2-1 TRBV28 TGTGCCAGCAGTTTGGGGACAGGGGTATCCTTTTCCTACAATGAGCAGTTCTTC CASSLGTGVSFSYNEQFF
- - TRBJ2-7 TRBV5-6 TGTGCCAGCAGCCGGGACTTCTACGAGCAGTACTTC CASSRDFYEQYF
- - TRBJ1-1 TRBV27 TGTGCCAGCAGTTTGCGGGGCCTATTGAACACTGAAGCTTTCTTT CASSLRGLLNTEAFF
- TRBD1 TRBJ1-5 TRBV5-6 TGTGCCAGCAGCTTGGGTTCCGGGACAGGGGGAAATCAGCCCCAGCATTTT CASSLGSGTGGNQPQHF
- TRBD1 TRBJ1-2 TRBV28 TGTGCCAGCCAACGGGACAGGGGAAGCAAGGGCTACACCTTC CASQRDRGSKGYTF
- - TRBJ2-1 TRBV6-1 TGTGCCAGCCTGCACGACAGGACCTACAATGAGCAGTTCTTC CASLHDRTYNEQFF
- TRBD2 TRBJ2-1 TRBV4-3 TGCGCCAGCAGCCAAGTGGGACTACAAGAGCAGTTCTTC CASSQVGLQEQFF
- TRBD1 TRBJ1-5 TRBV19 TGTGCCAGTGGACAGGGAATGGATCAGCCCCAGCATTTT CASGQGMDQPQHF
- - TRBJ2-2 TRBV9 TGTGCCAGCAGCGTATCTGGGAGCACCGGGGAGCTGTTTTTT CASSVSGSTGELFF
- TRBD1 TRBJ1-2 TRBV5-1 TGCGCCAGCAGCCAGGGACAGGGGGATGGCTACACCTTC CASSQGQGDGYTF
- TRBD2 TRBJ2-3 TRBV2 TGTGCCAGCAGTTCGGACCCGGCGGGGGGGCTAGATACGCAGTATTTT CASSSDPAGGLDTQYF
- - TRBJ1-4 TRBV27 TGTGCCAGTAGTTCCAGGGAGGACGAAAAACTGTTTTTT CASSSREDEKLFF
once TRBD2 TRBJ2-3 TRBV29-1 TGCAGCGTTGAACGGGGGACTAGCATCTCAGATACGCAGTATTTT CSVERGTSISDTQYF
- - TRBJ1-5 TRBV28 TGTGCCAGCAGCCCAGGGGCATACCAGCCCCAGCATTTT CASSPGAYQPQHF
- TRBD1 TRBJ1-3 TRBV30 TGTGCCTGTCGCCGGGACAGGGGGCGGTCCGGAAACACCATATATTTT CACRRDRGRSGNTIYF
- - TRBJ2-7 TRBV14 TGTGCCAGCAGCCAAGAGTCCCCTACCTACGAGCAGTACTTC CASSQESPTYEQYF
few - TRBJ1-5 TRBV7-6 TGTGCCAGCAGCTTAGATGGCCGCTGGGGCTATCAGCCCCAGCATTTT CASSLDGRWGYQPQHF
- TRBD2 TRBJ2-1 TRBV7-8 TGTGCCAGCAGCTTAGTTGGCGAGGGACTAGCGGGAGAAAAGTTCTTC CASSLVGEGLAGEKFF
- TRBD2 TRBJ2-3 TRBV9 TGTGCCAGCAGGGACGGGACTAGCGGGGATACGCAGTATTTT CASRDGTSGDTQYF
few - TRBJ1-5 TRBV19 TGTGCCAGTAGTACAGGGGGCAATCAGCCCCAGCATTTT CASSTGGNQPQHF
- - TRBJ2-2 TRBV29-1 TGCAGCGTTGACCCGACAAGCACCGGGGAGCTGTTTTTT CSVDPTSTGELFF
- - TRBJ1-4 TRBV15 TGTGCCACCAGCAGAGTACAAGGGGTGGAAGAAAAACTGTTTTTT CATSRVQGVEEKLFF
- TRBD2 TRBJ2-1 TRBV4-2 TGTGCCAGCAGCCACCAAACAACGAGCGGGAGTTGGGTTGAGCAGTTCTTC CASSHQTTSGSWVEQFF
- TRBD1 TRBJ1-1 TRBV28 TGTGCCAGCAGTTTCACGACAGGGGAGAACACTGAAGCTTTCTTT CASSFTTGENTEAFF
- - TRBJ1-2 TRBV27 TGTGCCAGCAGTTTCAGGCCCTCCCTCGCTAACTATGGCTACACCTTC CASSFRPSLANYGYTF
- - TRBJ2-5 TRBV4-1 TGCGCCAGCAGCCAAGAATTTGAGGGAGAGACCCAGTACTTC CASSQEFEGETQYF
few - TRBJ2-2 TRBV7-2 TGTGCCAGCAGCTTACAGTACGGGGAGCTGTTTTTT CASSLQYGELFF
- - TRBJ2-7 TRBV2 TGTGCCAGCAGTGAAATATTTAAGGGACACAAACCTAGCGAGCAGTACTTC CASSEIFKGHKPSEQYF
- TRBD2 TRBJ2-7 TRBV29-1 TGCAGCGTTGAAGAGTGGGGGGGCTCCTACGAGCAGTACTTC CSVEEWGGSYEQYF
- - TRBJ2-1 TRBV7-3 TGTGCCAGCAGCTTAAAACTCAGGGATGAGCAGTTCTTC CASSLKLRDEQFF
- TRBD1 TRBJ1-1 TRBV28 TGTGCCAGCAGTTTGACAGGGGGAGGCTACACTGAAGCTTTCTTT CASSLTGGGYTEAFF
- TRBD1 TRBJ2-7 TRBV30 TGTGCCTGGAGTACTTACAGGGGAAACTACGAGCAGTACTTC CAWSTYRGNYEQYF
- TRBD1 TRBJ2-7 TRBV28 TGTGCCAGCAGGAACAGGGGTTGGGGAGAGCAGTACTTC CASRNRGWGEQYF
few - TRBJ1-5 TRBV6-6 TGTGCCAGCAGTTACCGGGTTAGCAATCAGCCCCAGCATTTT CASSYRVSNQPQHF
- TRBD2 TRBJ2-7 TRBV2 TGTGCCAGCAGTGAGGGGACTAGCGGGCGGATGTACGAGCAGTACTTC CASSEGTSGRMYEQYF
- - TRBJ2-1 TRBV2 TGTGCCAGCAGTGAAGGGACTCTTCAATCGAGCTCCTACAATGAGCAGTTCTTC CASSEGTLQSSSYNEQFF
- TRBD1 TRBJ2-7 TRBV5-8 TGTGCCAGCAGACGCGGGACAGGGGATTCCTACGAGCAGTACTTC CASRRGTGDSYEQYF
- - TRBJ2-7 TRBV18 TGTGCCAGCTCACCCAGTAACTACGAGCAGTACTTC CASSPSNYEQYF
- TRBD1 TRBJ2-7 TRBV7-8 TGTGCCAGCAGCTTTGTCCTTTATCGGGACAGCTCCTACGAGCAGTACTTC CASSFVLYRDSSYEQYF
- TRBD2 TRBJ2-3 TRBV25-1 TGTGCCAGCAGCCGTGGGAGGGCCGAAGATACGCAGTATTTT CASSRGRAEDTQYF
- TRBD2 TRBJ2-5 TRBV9 TGTGCCAGCAGCGTAACTAGCGGCGAACAAGAGACCCAGTACTTC CASSVTSGEQETQYF
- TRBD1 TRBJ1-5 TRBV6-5 TGTGCCAGCAGTTACCCCGGGACAGGGTTGGGTCAGCCCCAGCATTTT CASSYPGTGLGQPQHF
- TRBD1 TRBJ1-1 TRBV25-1 TGTGCCAGCAGTGAATTGGCCGGGACAGGACTTGAAGCTTTCTTT CASSELAGTGLEAFF